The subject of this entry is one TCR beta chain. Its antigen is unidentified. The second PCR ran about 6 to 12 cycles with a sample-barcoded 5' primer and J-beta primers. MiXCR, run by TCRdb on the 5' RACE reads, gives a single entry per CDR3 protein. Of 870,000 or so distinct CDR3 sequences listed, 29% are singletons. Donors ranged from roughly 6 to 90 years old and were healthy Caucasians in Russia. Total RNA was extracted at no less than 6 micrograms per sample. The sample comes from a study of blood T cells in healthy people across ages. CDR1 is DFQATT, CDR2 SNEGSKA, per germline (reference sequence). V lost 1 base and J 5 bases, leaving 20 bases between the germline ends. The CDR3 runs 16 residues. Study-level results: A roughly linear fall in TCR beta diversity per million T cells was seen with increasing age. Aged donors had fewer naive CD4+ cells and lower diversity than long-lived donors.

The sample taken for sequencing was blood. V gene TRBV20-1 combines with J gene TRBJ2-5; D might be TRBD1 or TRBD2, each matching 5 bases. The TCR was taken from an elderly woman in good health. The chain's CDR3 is CSARAGTGVGTETQYF. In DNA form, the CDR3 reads TGCAGTGCTAGAGCGGGAACAGGAGTGGGGACGGAGACCCAGTACTTC.